This T cell receptor beta chain appears in the sequencing data of a study of blood T cell repertoires in COVID-19. Method: immunoSEQ multiplex PCR; TCRdb's copy keeps in-frame clones and lacks some. The sample records 200,000 to 300,000 clones, around 89% being singletons. V lost 5 bases and J 1 base, leaving 14 bases between the germline ends. The CDR3 totals 15 residues. CDR1 and CDR2 from the germline V gene are SGHTA and FQGNSA. Sample: PBMCs or T cells enriched from blood (not recorded which). The chain joins TRBV7-2 to TRBJ1-1, with D possibly TRBD1 on 6 matching bases. The receptor was derived from a woman aged 30 to 39 who had recovered from COVID-19. The CDR3 DNA reads TGTGCCAGCAGCACGACCTCGACAGGGAACACTGAAGCTTTCTTT. Translated: CASSTTSTGNTEAFF.